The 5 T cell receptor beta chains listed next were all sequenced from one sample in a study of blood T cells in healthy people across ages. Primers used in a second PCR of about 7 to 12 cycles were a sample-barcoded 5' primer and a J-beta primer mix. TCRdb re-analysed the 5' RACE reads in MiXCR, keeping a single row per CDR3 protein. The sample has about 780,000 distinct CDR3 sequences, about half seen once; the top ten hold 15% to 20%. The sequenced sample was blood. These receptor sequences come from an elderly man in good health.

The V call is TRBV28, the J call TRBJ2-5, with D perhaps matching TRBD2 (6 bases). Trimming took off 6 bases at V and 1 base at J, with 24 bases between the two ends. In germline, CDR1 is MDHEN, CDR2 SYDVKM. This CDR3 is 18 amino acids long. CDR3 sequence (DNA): TGTGCCAGCAGCTCGCAAGCCCCGGGACTTCTAACCCAAGAGACCCAGTACTTC. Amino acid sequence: CASSSQAPGLLTQETQYF.

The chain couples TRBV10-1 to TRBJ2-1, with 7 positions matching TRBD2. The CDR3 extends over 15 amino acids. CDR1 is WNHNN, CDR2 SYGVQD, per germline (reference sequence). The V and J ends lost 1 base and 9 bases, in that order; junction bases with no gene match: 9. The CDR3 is CASSEFRGSRGEQFF. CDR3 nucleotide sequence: TGCGCCAGCAGTGAGTTTCGCGGGAGTAGAGGTGAGCAGTTCTTC.

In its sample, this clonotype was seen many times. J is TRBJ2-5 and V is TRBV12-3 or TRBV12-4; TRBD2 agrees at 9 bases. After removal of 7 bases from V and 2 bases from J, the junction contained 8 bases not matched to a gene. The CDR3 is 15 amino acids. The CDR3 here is CASTPATSGQETQYF. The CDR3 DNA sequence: TGTGCCAGCACCCCTGCGACTAGCGGACAAGAGACCCAGTACTTC.

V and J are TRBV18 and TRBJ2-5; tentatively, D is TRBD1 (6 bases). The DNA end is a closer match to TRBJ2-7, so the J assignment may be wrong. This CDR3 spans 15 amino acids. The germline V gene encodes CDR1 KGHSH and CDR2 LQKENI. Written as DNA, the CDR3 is TGTGCCAGCTCACCAATCGGGACAACTGGGGACGAGCAGTACTTC. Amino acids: CASSPIGTTGDEQYF.

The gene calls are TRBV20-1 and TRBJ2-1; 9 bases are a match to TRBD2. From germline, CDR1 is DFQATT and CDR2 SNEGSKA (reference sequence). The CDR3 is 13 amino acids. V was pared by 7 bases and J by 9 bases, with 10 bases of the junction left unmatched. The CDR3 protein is CSVLSGSLSEQFF. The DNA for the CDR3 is TGCAGTGTTCTTAGCGGGAGTCTCAGTGAGCAGTTCTTC.